The 30 T cell receptor beta chains given below trace back to one sample, sequenced in a study of sequential checkpoint blockade in melanoma. Treatment defined: randomized to nivolumab then ipilimumab (arm A) or the reverse (arm B). The protocol was immunoSEQ multiplex PCR, while the TCRdb copy is restricted to in-frame clones and leaves out a portion. This sample yields 25,000 to 30,000 clones, of which nearly 85% are seen a single time; about 15% belongs to the top ten. The sample consisted of CD8+ T cells sorted from blood (inferred from file names), taken from a patient given nivolumab and ipilimumab in sequence. The receptor set was obtained from a human donor with melanoma.

V gene TRBV9 combines with J gene TRBJ2-1; D perhaps matches TRBD2 (5 bases). V lost 0 bases to trimming and J lost 4 bases, with 8 bases between them. This CDR3 is built from 14 residues. Germline V gene sequence: CDR1 SGDLS, CDR2 YYNGEE. The CDR3 DNA is TGTGCCAGCAGCGTAGAAGGGAGTTACAATGAGCAGTTCTTC. Encoded protein: CASSVEGSYNEQFF.

The V gene is TRBV11-3, the J gene TRBJ2-5; a weak D match, TRBD1 (5 bases). This CDR3 is 15 amino acids long. Trimming took off 2 bases at V and 4 bases at J, with 14 bases between the two ends. The V gene's germline CDR1 is SGHNT and CDR2 YENEEA. For the CDR3, the DNA is TGTGCCAGCAGCTTATTCGGAGAAGGGGTAGAGACCCAGTACTTC. Encoded protein: CASSLFGEGVETQYF.

V is TRBV19 and J is TRBJ1-2; D might be TRBD1 (6 bases). V was trimmed by 5 bases and J by 6 bases, leaving 10 bases between them. The germline V gene encodes CDR1 LNHDA and CDR2 SQIVND (reference sequence). The CDR3 loop spans 12 amino acids. The CDR3: CASSAGVHGYTF. DNA of the CDR3: TGTGCCAGTAGTGCAGGGGTCCATGGCTACACCTTC.

The rearrangement joins TRBV4-1 to TRBJ1-1; D call uncertain. The germline V and J ends were trimmed by 5 bases and 10 bases, with 17 bases remaining between them. CDR3 length: 13 residues. Germline-derived CDR1 and CDR2 are MGHRA and YSYEKL. CDR3 protein: CASSEGPWNSAFF. CDR3 sequence (DNA): TGCGCCAGCAGCGAGGGCCCCTGGAATTCAGCTTTCTTT.

This chain links TRBV19 with TRBJ2-2, with 8 nucleotides matching TRBD1. V gave up 5 bases and J gave up 7 bases; unmatched junction bases: 15. From germline, CDR1 is LNHDA and CDR2 SQIVND (reference sequence). The CDR3 length is 17 residues. CDR3 coding DNA: TGTGCCAGTAGTCTACTTCGGACAGGGAGGAGTTTCGGGGAGCTGTTTTTT. Protein: CASSLLRTGRSFGELFF.

V usage is TRBV28 and J usage is TRBJ2-7; D might be TRBD1 (5 bases). The CDR3 spans 17 residues. V lost 5 bases and J 0 bases, leaving 20 bases between the germline ends. CDR1 is MDHEN, CDR2 SYDVKM, per germline. The CDR3 region is CASSNSPRVPSSYEQYF. The CDR3 DNA reads TGTGCCAGCAGTAATTCTCCCAGGGTTCCAAGCTCCTACGAGCAGTACTTC. The full variable domain, in which reference TRBV28 and TRBJ2-7 provide the parts outside the CDR3, is DVKVTQSSRYLVKRTGEKVFLECVQDMDHENMFWYRQDPGLGLRLIYFSYDVKMKEKGDIPEGYSVSREKKERFSLILESASTNQTSMYLCASSNSPRVPSSYEQYFGPGTRLTVT.

The chain recombines TRBV9 with TRBJ2-1; 11 nucleotides agree with TRBD1. The length of the CDR3 is 16 residues. With V trimmed by 0 bases and J by 2 bases, 1 base remained unmatched. The germline V gene has CDR1 SGDLS and CDR2 YYNGEE. The chain's CDR3 is CASSVVGQGAYNEQFF. The CDR3 DNA follows: TGTGCCAGCAGCGTAGTGGGACAGGGGGCCTACAATGAGCAGTTCTTC.

This rearrangement joins TRBV7-9 to TRBJ2-7, with D uncertain. CDR3 length: 14 amino acids. Germline CDR1 SEHNR, CDR2 FQNEAQ (reference sequence). Trimming stripped 5 bases from V and 5 bases from J, with 16 bases between. The CDR3 here is CASSLRNQDHEQYF. CDR3 nucleotide sequence: TGTGCCAGCAGCCTCAGAAATCAAGATCACGAGCAGTACTTC.

The chain joins TRBV7-3 to TRBJ2-2; possibly TRBD2 for D (5 bases). The V end was cut by 6 bases, the J end by 4 bases, with 12 bases between. The germline V gene has CDR1 SGHTA and CDR2 FQGTGA. There are 14 residues in the CDR3. The CDR3, as DNA: TGTGCCAGCAGTTCACTAGTTGCCACCGGGGAGCTGTTTTTT. Translation: CASSSLVATGELFF.

This clone was seen a single time. This chain uses TRBV27 with TRBJ2-1, with TRBD1 matching 8 bases. The ends lost 5 bases at V and 10 bases at J; junction bases unmatched: 1. There are 11 residues in the CDR3. CDR1 and CDR2 from the germline V gene are MNHEY and SMNVEV (reference sequence). CDR3 sequence (DNA): TGTGCCAGCAGTCGGACAGGGGAGCAGTTCTTC. Its protein product is CASSRTGEQFF.

This clone appeared once. The germline gene is not matched at one end of the junction; a read error may be the cause. The chain combines TRBV4-2 with TRBJ2-3; perhaps TRBD1 as D (6 bases). The CDR3 is 11 amino acids. CDR1 and CDR2 from the germline V gene are LGHNA and YNFKEQ. The CDR3, as DNA: TGTGCCAGCAGCACGACAGGTACGCAGTATTTT. Translated, it gives CASSTTGTQYF.

The CDR3 region has the DNA TGTGCCAGTAGTCTACAGGGGCCCGGGGCCAACGTCCTGACTTTC. Protein product: CASSLQGPGANVLTF. The chain carries TRBV19 and TRBJ2-6; 7 positions match TRBD1. Germline V gives CDR1 LNHDA, CDR2 SQIVND (reference sequence). This CDR3 region has 15 residues. With 5 bases clipped from V and 4 bases from J, the junction kept 5 bases outside the gene matches.

The V gene is TRBV2, the J gene TRBJ1-2, with unresolved D. Trimming shortened V by 10 bases and J by 4 bases, and 16 bases separated the two germline ends. Germline V lookup: CDR1 SNHLY, CDR2 FYNNEI. The CDR3 is 13 residues long. The CDR3 protein is CATPGTPTYGYTF. CDR3 nucleotides: TGTGCCACCCCGGGTACACCTACCTATGGCTACACCTTC.

The J gene is TRBJ2-3, the V gene TRBV10-2; 9 bases agree with TRBD1. The length of the CDR3 is 15 residues. Germline trimming cut 2 bases from V and 2 bases from J; bases unmatched to any gene: 2. Germline V gene sequence: CDR1 WSHSY, CDR2 SAAADI. CDR3 amino acids: CASSEGQGITDTQYF. CDR3 nucleotides: TGCGCCAGCAGTGAGGGACAGGGGATCACAGATACGCAGTATTTT.

This clone was recorded once. The CDR3 DNA is TGCGCCAGCAGCCTCATCGCGGGGGGAGGAGATACGCAGTATTTT. It translates to CASSLIAGGGDTQYF. The chain combines TRBV4-3 with TRBJ2-3; 8 nucleotides match TRBD2. The length of the CDR3 is 15 residues. J lost 5 bases, V lost 4 bases, and 8 bases had no gene match. CDR1 is LGHNA, CDR2 YSLEER, per germline.

V and J are TRBV6-1 and TRBJ2-7, with 8 bases that match TRBD1. CDR1 is MNHNS, CDR2 SASEGT, per germline. The V and J ends lost 1 base and 0 bases, in that order; junction bases with no gene match: 2. This CDR3 is 15 amino acids long. The CDR3 DNA is TGTGCCAGCAGTGAAGGACAGGGGCCCTCCTACGAGCAGTACTTC. It is translated as CASSEGQGPSYEQYF.

The rearrangement uses TRBV7-2 and TRBJ2-7; D possibly corresponds to TRBD2 (6 bases). Germline loops: CDR1 SGHTA, CDR2 FQGNSA. The CDR3 consists of 12 residues. Deletions cut 4 bases from V and 4 bases from J, with 8 bases between. The DNA of the CDR3 is TGTGCCAGCAGCTGGGGGGATTACGAGCAGTACTTC. Its translation: CASSWGDYEQYF.

The count of this clone is one. The CDR3 nucleotides are TGTGCCAGCAGTGGTATCTACGAGCAGTACTTC. Its translation is CASSGIYEQYF. V usage is TRBV6-1 and J usage is TRBJ2-7; D not resolved. The CDR3 loop spans 11 amino acids. Trimming left V 4 bases short and J 3 bases short, with 4 bases between. Per the germline V gene, CDR1 is MNHNS and CDR2 is SASEGT.

The rearrangement links TRBV5-5 to TRBJ2-7; TRBD2 matches 10 bases. Per the germline V gene, CDR1 is SGHKS and CDR2 is YYEKEE (reference sequence). The CDR3 is 14 residues long. Unmatched junction bases numbered 7, after V lost 5 bases and J lost 5 bases. The CDR3 loop reads CASSSAGGRDEQYF. The CDR3 DNA sequence: TGTGCCAGCAGTTCAGCGGGGGGGCGGGACGAGCAGTACTTC.

The chain carries TRBV6-1 and TRBJ2-5; TRBD2 aligns across 8 bases. Trimming at V came to 5 bases and at J to 1 base, leaving 3 bases not matched to a gene. This CDR3 comprises 14 residues. Germline lookup yields CDR1 MNHNS and CDR2 SASEGT. CDR3 protein: CASSFSGAQETQYF. The CDR3 DNA sequence: TGTGCCAGCAGTTTTAGCGGGGCCCAAGAGACCCAGTACTTC.

V is TRBV7-9 and J is TRBJ1-2, with D possibly matching TRBD1 (6 bases). In germline, CDR1 is SEHNR, CDR2 FQNEAQ (reference sequence). CDR3 length equals 13 residues. V was shortened by 5 bases and J by 4 bases, with 11 bases between the two germline ends. In DNA, the CDR3 is TGTGCCAGCAGCCCCGGACAGCTCTATGGCTACACCTTC. Amino acids: CASSPGQLYGYTF.

The rearrangement joins TRBV2 to TRBJ2-1; 8 bases are shared with TRBD2. CDR3 length equals 18 residues. J gave up 4 bases and V 7 bases, and 18 bases lay outside the gene matches. Per germline, CDR1 SNHLY and CDR2 FYNNEI. The CDR3 region is CASTILPSGGGAYNEQFF. The CDR3 region has the DNA TGTGCCAGCACTATTCTCCCCTCGGGAGGGGGGGCTTACAATGAGCAGTTCTTC.

The CDR3 sequence is CASSPSGGEQFF. The CDR3 bases are TGTGCCAGCAGCCCCTCAGGTGGTGAGCAGTTCTTC. The V and J genes are TRBV7-9 and TRBJ2-1; D remains unclear. V shed 5 bases and J shed 9 bases, with 11 bases lying between them. Germline assignment: CDR1 SEHNR and CDR2 FQNEAQ (reference sequence). The CDR3 extends over 12 amino acids.

This chain joins TRBV7-9 and TRBJ2-1; 10 bases line up with TRBD2. V gave up 3 bases and J gave up 10 bases; unmatched junction bases: 6. Germline V lookup: CDR1 SEHNR, CDR2 FQNEAQ (reference sequence). The CDR3 is 14 residues long. As DNA, the CDR3 is TGTGCCAGCAGCTTTTCCCTAGCGGGGGACGAGCAGTTCTTC. It codes for CASSFSLAGDEQFF. The complete variable domain, with remaining parts taken from reference TRBV7-9 and TRBJ2-1, reads DTGVSQNPRHKITKRGQNVTFRCDPISEHNRLYWYRQTLGQGPEFLTYFQNEAQLEKSRLLSDRFSAERPKGSFSTLEIQRTEQGDSAMYLCASSFSLAGDEQFFGPGTRLTVL.

The chain recombines TRBV29-1 with TRBJ2-5; TRBD2 agrees at 11 bases. CDR1 and CDR2 (germline): SQVTM, ANQGSEA. This CDR3 is 16 amino acids long. J was trimmed by 2 bases and V by 0 bases; bases with no gene match: 5. CDR3 DNA sequence: TGCAGCGTTGAAGAGCTGACTAGCGGGACGCAAGAGACCCAGTACTTC. This translates into CSVEELTSGTQETQYF. Based on the CDR3 plus reference TRBV29-1 and TRBJ2-5, the full variable domain is SAVISQKPSRDICQRGTSLTIQCQVDSQVTMMFWYRQQPGQSLTLIATANQGSEATYESGFVIDKFPISRPNLTFSTLTVSNMSPEDSSIYLCSVEELTSGTQETQYFGPGTRLLVL.

CDR3 region: CASSQAKGLLFYGYTF. In nucleotides, the CDR3 is TGCGCCAGCAGCCAAGCTAAGGGACTCTTATTCTATGGCTACACCTTC. The chain carries TRBV4-1 and TRBJ1-2; D is perhaps TRBD1 (5 bases). CDR1 and CDR2 from the germline V gene are MGHRA and YSYEKL. This CDR3 has 16 residues. V lost 1 base to trimming and J lost 4 bases, with 16 bases between them.

The rearrangement joins TRBV9 to TRBJ1-2; weak D call: TRBD1 (5 bases). Trimming pared 0 bases from V and 4 bases from J, leaving 10 bases between. The germline V gene encodes CDR1 SGDLS and CDR2 YYNGEE. The CDR3 runs to 14 residues. Here the CDR3 DNA reads TGTGCCAGCAGCGTAGATGACAGTGGCTATGGCTACACCTTC. Encoded protein: CASSVDDSGYGYTF.

A remark on this clone: The junction departs from the called germline gene at one end, perhaps through a read error. The gene calls are TRBV9 and TRBJ1-2; maybe TRBD1 (5 bases). The CDR3 loop spans 15 amino acids. From germline, CDR1 is SGDLS and CDR2 YYNGEE. DNA for the CDR3: TGTACCAGCAGCGTCTCCGCAGGGCTGGGCTATGGCTACACCTTC. Translating it yields CTSSVSAGLGYGYTF.

The chain combines TRBV5-6 with TRBJ1-5; 7 positions match TRBD1. Germline V CDR1 and CDR2: SGHDT, YYEEEE. J lost 5 bases, V lost 4 bases, and 6 bases had no gene match. The CDR3 contains 14 residues. CDR3 protein: CASSRGQSYQPQHF. The DNA for the CDR3 is TGTGCCAGCAGCAGGGGACAGAGCTATCAGCCCCAGCATTTT.

The chain employs TRBV28 and TRBJ1-2, with 7 bases lining up with TRBD1. Germline V gives CDR1 MDHEN, CDR2 SYDVKM. This CDR3 has 17 amino acids. The junction had 13 bases not matched to a gene; V was cut back by 5 bases and J by 1 base. Written as DNA, the CDR3 is TGTGCCAGCAGTACTGGGACAGATCCTCGCTATAACTATGGCTACACCTTC. Translating gives CASSTGTDPRYNYGYTF.